Below are 2 T cell receptor beta chains sequenced from a single sample in a study of cytomegalovirus exposure and HLA in healthy donors (dated by TCRdb to the late 2010s). Library generation was performed with the immunoSEQ multiplex PCR assay. The multiplex PCR relied on a mix of 60 forward primers for TCR Vbeta segments and 13 reverse primers for TCR Jbeta segments. Sourced from immuneACCESS, this table was stored by TCRdb with only in-frame sequences that have V and J called. A share of the clones is absent; for the studies checked, an unresolved V gene accounts for under half, and the remainder has no known explanation. This sample holds roughly 120,000 clones; 65% to 85% were observed only once. The ten largest clonotypes hold about 16% of the sample. Sequencing was done on a sample of PBMCs. The origin of the receptors is a man between 45 and 60 years old in good health and CMV-seropositive.

The chain uses TRBV7-7 and TRBJ1-1; D gene ambiguous. Germline CDR1 reads SSHAT; CDR2 reads FNYEAQ (reference sequence). CDR3 length: 13 amino acids. V shed 5 bases and J shed 0 bases, with 7 bases lying between them. CDR3 nucleotides: TGTGCCAGCAGCCGGGGTTTGAACACTGAAGCTTTCTTT. Residues: CASSRGLNTEAFF.

The chain recombines TRBV13 with TRBJ1-1; D is possibly TRBD1 (6 bases). V gave up 6 bases and J gave up 1 base, with 12 bases separating them. CDR1 and CDR2 from the germline V gene are PRHDT and FYEKMQ (reference sequence). CDR3 length equals 14 residues. The CDR3 DNA follows: TGTGCCAGCAGTTTCGAGGGGGAGAACACTGAAGCTTTCTTT. Protein product: CASSFEGENTEAFF.